This T cell receptor beta chain was profiled in a study of shared T cell receptors in the human thymus (dated by TCRdb to 2020 to 2022). About the study as a whole: The study examined how the human thymus generates shared, self-reactive T-cell receptor alpha chains.

Receptor libraries were prepared by the immunoSEQ multiplex PCR assay. Held by TCRdb, this immuneACCESS table contains in-frame sequences only and omits some clones. Under half of the omission traces to an unresolved V gene where checked; the cause of the rest is unknown. The sample profile shows about 660,000 clones; roughly 90% of them were found once. Together, the top ten hold 0.01% of the sample. From the germline V gene (reference sequence), CDR1 is SGHNT and CDR2 is YYREEE. Trimming leaves V shorter by 1 base and J shorter by 9 bases, with the junction holding 7 bases beyond the gene matches. The CDR3 sequence holds 15 residues, the cysteine and phenylalanine included. Just the 45-base CDR3 DNA is kept, in frame starting at base 1. This clone appeared once. Its recognized antigen is unknown. The record has no base qualities; no much larger clone is one base away. The sample was also reused in another study, on human thymus T cells. As that second paper reports: Immunologically healthy infants undergoing open corrective cardiac surgery for congenital heart defects in Finland were used as donors. Thymus tissue was obtained as surgical resects removed during corrective cardiac surgery. Usage of V and J gene segments appeared to be biased in both the thymic and the peripheral blood repertoires. Highly overlapping thymic TCR repertoires among unrelated individuals were reported in the related research. TCR alpha and beta repertoires from fewer than ten infant thymus samples and a few related peripheral blood samples were characterized in the study. Donor ages ranging from about 7 to 244 days were recorded, and several male and two female infants were included in the cohort. Thymocytes were freed from the tissue by mechanical means and kept at -70 degrees C as pellets of roughly 8.5-31 million cells. A QIAsymphony instrument was used to extract genomic DNA from the frozen cell pellets. TCRB and TCRAD loci were amplified from a standardized quantity of quality-controlled genomic DNA using the immunoSEQ multiplex PCR assay. The amplicons covered the V(D)J region and were long enough to include the CDR3 and to identify the V and J genes. The commercial immunoSEQ service was used to sequence amplicons on an Illumina platform. Primer bias and sequencing errors were corrected using previously described methods, and TCRAD and TCRB definitions followed the IMGT database. The repertoires were analysed using immunoSEQ Analyzer 3.0 and VDJTools for basic statistics, V/J segment usage, diversity estimates, rarefaction and pairwise overlap. Diversity was estimated with Chao1, ChaoE, Efron-Thisted, Shannon and inverse Simpson indices, and also on datasets down-sampled to the smallest sample. For repertoire overlap, CDR3 nucleotide sequence, V gene and J gene had to match strictly, and clustering was done by Jaccard-based multidimensional scaling. On average, thymus samples yielded roughly 770,000 unique TCRB clonotypes, whereas blood samples yielded some 92,000.

This TCR came from a boy younger than two with a congenital heart defect. Donor details come from another sample of the same person, matched by shared clones. Sequenced input: thymocytes. The chain is made from TRBV5-4 and TRBJ2-1; TRBD2 matches 10 bases in the middle. The DNA is TGTGCCAGCAGCTTGAGGAGCGGGAGGGGGCGTGAGCAGTTCTTC. The encoded protein is CASSLRSGRGREQFF.